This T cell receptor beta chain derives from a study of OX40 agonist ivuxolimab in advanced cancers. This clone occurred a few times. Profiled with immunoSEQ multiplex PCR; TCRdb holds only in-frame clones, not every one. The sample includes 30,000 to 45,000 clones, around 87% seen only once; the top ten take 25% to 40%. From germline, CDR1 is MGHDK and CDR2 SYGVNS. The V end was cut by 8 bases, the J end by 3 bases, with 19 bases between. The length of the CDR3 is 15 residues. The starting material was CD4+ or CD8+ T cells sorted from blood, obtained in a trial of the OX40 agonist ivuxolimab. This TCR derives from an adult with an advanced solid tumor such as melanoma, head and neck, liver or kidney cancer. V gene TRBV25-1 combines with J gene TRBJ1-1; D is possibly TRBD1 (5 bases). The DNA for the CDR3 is TGTGCCAGCTCCCAGCATATAGACAGCTACACTGAAGCTTTCTTT. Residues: CASSQHIDSYTEAFF.